The next 10 T cell receptor beta chains were all read from a single sample in a study of T-cell memory formation after mild COVID-19. Via MiXCR, TCRdb re-called the 5' RACE reads, giving one row per CDR3 protein. This table has some 40,000 distinct CDR3 sequences, 6% to 6.5% appearing once. Sequences were obtained from PBMCs or a T cell subset sorted from them (not recorded which). The receptors derive from an adult who had mild COVID-19 (a few samples of this study predate the infection). Cell type and time point are not known.

This clonotype was observed a handful of times. This chain joins TRBV7-2 and TRBJ1-1; D is possibly TRBD1 (6 bases). Germline-derived CDR1 and CDR2 are SGHTA and FQGNSA. The ends were cut back, 6 bases at V and 4 bases at J, with 12 bases in the middle. The CDR3 consists of 13 residues. CDR3 in amino acids: CASRQQGATEAFF. DNA for the CDR3: TGTGCCAGCAGGCAACAGGGTGCCACTGAAGCTTTCTTT.

The table lists this clonotype with many counts. V and J are TRBV27 and TRBJ2-1, with 7 bases identical to TRBD1. The CDR3 covers 13 residues. Germline CDR1 and CDR2: MNHEY and SMNVEV (reference sequence). V was pared by 7 bases and J by 8 bases, with 8 bases of the junction left unmatched. CDR3 nucleotide sequence: TGTGCCAGCACCCCCATCGACAGGGATGAGCAGTTCTTC. Translating gives CASTPIDRDEQFF.

This clonotype was counted a few times. The V and J genes are TRBV12-3 or TRBV12-4 and TRBJ1-3; possible D gene TRBD1, 5 bases. The CDR3 sequence is 16 residues long. Trimming pared 0 bases from V and 4 bases from J, leaving 13 bases between. The CDR3 loop is CASSLAPPGLGNTIYF. The CDR3 DNA is TGTGCCAGCAGTTTAGCGCCTCCAGGGTTGGGAAACACCATATATTTT.

This clonotype showed up just a few times. CDR3 sequence reads: CASSGIVTGELFF. DNA of the CDR3: TGTGCCAGCAGTGGGATCGTCACCGGGGAGCTGTTTTTT. The chain employs TRBV12-3 or TRBV12-4 and TRBJ2-2; D remains unclear. The CDR3 runs 13 residues. V was trimmed by 5 bases and J by 4 bases, leaving 8 bases between them.

This clonotype occurred many times. The chain links TRBV7-9 to TRBJ1-2; D unclear. The V and J ends lost 7 bases and 3 bases respectively, with 6 bases between them. The CDR3 totals 11 residues. Germline V gene data show CDR1 as SEHNR and CDR2 as FQNEAQ (reference sequence). The chain's CDR3 is CASTRDYGYTF. The CDR3 DNA reads as TGTGCCAGCACCCGGGACTATGGCTACACCTTC.

This clonotype was detected ten times or more. The chain uses TRBV7-9 and TRBJ2-3; D is tentatively TRBD1 or TRBD2 (5 bases each). The germline CDR1 and CDR2 sequences are SEHNR and FQNEAQ (reference sequence). The CDR3 length is 12 residues. Trimming took 7 bases from V and 4 from J, leaving 9 bases between them. CDR3 sequence (DNA): TGTGCCAGCACCCGAGGGGCAGATACGCAGTATTTT. Protein product: CASTRGADTQYF.

This clonotype was observed a few times. The chain combines TRBV25-1 with TRBJ1-6; no firm D call. The CDR3 spans 13 residues. Per the germline V gene, CDR1 is MGHDK and CDR2 is SYGVNS. V lost 6 bases, J lost 8 bases, and 11 bases lay in between. The CDR3 coding sequence is TGTGCCAGCAGGCGAGGTACGGATTCACCCCTCCACTTT. Its translation: CASRRGTDSPLHF.

This clonotype was found once. The gene calls are TRBV11-2 and TRBJ2-1; TRBD2 matches at 8 bases. This CDR3 is built from 19 residues. Trimming removed 5 bases from V and 2 bases from J; junction bases left unmatched: 17. CDR1 is SGHAT and CDR2 is FQNNGV in the germline V gene. The CDR3: CASSPLLLGTSRPYNEQFF. In DNA form, the CDR3 reads TGTGCCAGCAGCCCACTATTATTGGGGACTAGTCGGCCCTACAATGAGCAGTTCTTC.

This clonotype has only a few counts. The chain is built from TRBV5-1 and TRBJ1-5, with D possibly matching TRBD1 (6 bases). With 4 bases removed from V and 0 bases from J, the gap between germline ends came to 11 bases. Germline CDR1 and CDR2: SGHRS and YFSETQ. The CDR3 loop spans 15 amino acids. CDR3 in amino acids: CASSATGSSNQPQHF. The DNA of the CDR3 is TGCGCCAGCAGCGCCACAGGGAGTAGCAATCAGCCCCAGCATTTT.

This clonotype occurred many times. V and J are TRBV20-1 and TRBJ2-5; 10 bases line up with TRBD2. The CDR3 sequence is 15 residues long. Per germline, CDR1 DFQATT and CDR2 SNEGSKA (reference sequence). J lost 2 bases, V lost 6 bases, and 9 bases had no gene match. The DNA of the CDR3 is TGCAGTGCGAGGATCGGGACTAGCGATCAAGAGACCCAGTACTTC. The encoded protein is CSARIGTSDQETQYF.